The clone carrying this T cell receptor (beta chain) has ten or more counts. Full-length variable regions came from constant-region reverse primers plus semi-nested Nested Universal Primer A PCR. MiXCR, run by TCRdb on the 5' RACE reads, gives a single entry per CDR3 protein. The sample lists more than 7,500 distinct CDR3 sequences; around 13% were seen once. Tregs were sorted as CD4+CD25+CD127-/low cells. Trimming cost V 6 bases and J 3 bases; bases outside gene matches: 10. CDR3 length: 16 amino acids. Germline-derived CDR1 and CDR2 are ENHRY and SYGVKD. The chain has TRBV10-3 and TRBJ2-1, with 8 bases identical to TRBD2. Sequenced input: Tregs sorted from blood. This clonotype was obtained from a female donor with breast cancer. The CDR3 nucleotides are TGTGCCATCAGGGGTAGCGGGACTCGAAACTACAATGAGCAGTTCTTC. This encodes CAIRGSGTRNYNEQFF.